Listed here are 30 T cell receptor beta chains from one sample, sequenced in a study of blood T cell repertoires in COVID-19 (dated by TCRdb to the early 2020s). Libraries were built with the immunoSEQ multiplex PCR assay. TCRdb limited this immuneACCESS table to in-frame rearrangements with V and J called. A share of clones is missing; checked studies link under half to unresolved V genes, and the rest is unexplained. The sample table lists around 56,000 clones, around 92% of them with a count of one. Around 20% of the sample is taken by the ten largest. Material for sequencing was peripheral blood. These receptors all stem from a human donor in a cohort sampled during active COVID-19.

The table lists this clone with a few counts. The CDR3 loop is CASSPLLMGQGSYGYTF. The CDR3 DNA follows: TGTGCCAGCAGTCCCTTATTGATGGGACAGGGCAGCTATGGCTACACCTTC. This sequence joins TRBV27 and TRBJ1-2; TRBD1 matches 9 bases. Germline V CDR1 and CDR2: MNHEY, SMNVEV (reference sequence). Trimming took 5 bases from V and 4 from J; bases not matched to a gene: 14. CDR3 size: 17 residues.

The chain links TRBV5-6 to TRBJ1-3; D gene uncertain. V lost 2 bases and J 4 bases, leaving 22 bases between the germline ends. CDR3 length equals 18 residues. CDR1 and CDR2 from the germline V gene are SGHDT and YYEEEE. CDR3 nucleotides: TGTGCCAGCAGCTTAGAGAGAGGCCTCCTCTTCACGGGAAACACCATATATTTT. Amino acid sequence: CASSLERGLLFTGNTIYF.

The sample holds a few counts of this clone. The chain uses TRBV4-1 and TRBJ1-5, with TRBD1 as a possible D gene (5 bases). Trimming cost V 3 bases and J 3 bases, with 12 bases left between them. Germline CDR1 MGHRA, CDR2 YSYEKL. This CDR3 comprises 15 residues. CDR3 sequence: CASSQGGYYNQPQHF. The CDR3 bases are TGCGCCAGCAGCCAGGGGGGGTATTACAATCAGCCCCAGCATTTT.

The V gene is TRBV6-2 or TRBV6-3, the J gene TRBJ2-5; 7 nucleotides agree with TRBD1. V dropped 6 bases and J dropped 7; count of bases not matched to a gene: 11. From germline, CDR1 is MNHEY and CDR2 SVGEGT. The CDR3 contains 14 residues. CDR3 nucleotides: TGTGCCAGCAGCCCCAGAGGGGGCAGCGGGACCCAGTACTTC. Translating it yields CASSPRGGSGTQYF.

CDR3 sequence: CASSVVVGSYNVLTF. The DNA of the CDR3 is TGTGCCAGCAGCGTAGTGGTAGGGAGTTACAACGTCCTGACTTTC. The rearrangement uses TRBV9 and TRBJ2-6; D is possibly TRBD2 (5 bases). V was shortened by 0 bases and J by 9 bases, with 13 bases between the two germline ends. This CDR3 is built from 15 residues. CDR1 SGDLS and CDR2 YYNGEE come from the germline V gene.

V gene TRBV2 combines with J gene TRBJ1-6; tentative D call: TRBD1 (5 bases). The CDR3 is 13 residues long. Germline V gene lookup returns CDR1 SNHLY and CDR2 FYNNEI. The germline V and J ends were trimmed by 8 bases and 3 bases, with 8 bases remaining between them. This CDR3 reads CASQGDYNSPLHF. CDR3 DNA: TGTGCCAGCCAAGGGGACTATAATTCACCCCTCCACTTT.

The chain recombines TRBV6-5 with TRBJ1-2, with 10 bases identical to TRBD1. The CDR3 has 15 amino acids. Germline CDR1 and CDR2: MNHEY and SVGAGI. V lost 2 bases and J lost 4; bases outside the gene matches: 4. CDR3 in amino acids: CASSYRDRGFYGYTF. The CDR3 DNA is TGTGCCAGCAGTTACCGGGACAGGGGATTCTATGGCTACACCTTC.

This clone came up once. J is TRBJ1-4 and V is TRBV3-1 (or the pseudogene TRBV3-2); possibly TRBD1 for D (6 bases). The CDR3 is made up of 15 amino acids. The ends were cut back, 3 bases at V and 11 bases at J, with 19 bases in the middle. Germline V lookup: CDR1 LGHDT, CDR2 YNNKEL (reference sequence). This chain's CDR3 is CASSQGFHGGAKLFF. Here the CDR3 DNA reads TGTGCCAGCAGCCAGGGGTTCCATGGGGGGGCGAAACTGTTTTTT.

This clone appeared a single time. V gene TRBV5-1 combines with J gene TRBJ1-2; 8 bases map to TRBD1. Germline trimming cut 4 bases from V and 2 bases from J; bases unmatched to any gene: 1. Germline CDR1 SGHRS, CDR2 YFSETQ. The CDR3 extends over 13 amino acids. CDR3 loop: CASSRQGNYGYTF. CDR3 bases: TGCGCCAGCAGCCGACAGGGGAACTATGGCTACACCTTC.

The genes are TRBV7-9 and TRBJ2-7; possibly TRBD2 for D (5 bases). Germline CDR1 is SEHNR and CDR2 is FQNEAQ (reference sequence). Trimming stripped 5 bases from V and 2 bases from J, with 7 bases between. The CDR3 has 12 residues. The CDR3 region has the DNA TGTGCCAGCAGCCCCGGGACCTACGAGCAGTACTTC. This encodes CASSPGTYEQYF.

This clone was detected only a few times. The chain joins TRBV6-5 to TRBJ2-5; D might be TRBD1 (5 bases). Germline V CDR1 and CDR2: MNHEY, SVGAGI. The length of the CDR3 is 14 residues. Trimming stripped 4 bases from V and 1 base from J, with 10 bases between. The CDR3 region is CASSSDRLQETQYF. The DNA for the CDR3 is TGTGCCAGCAGTTCTGACAGACTCCAAGAGACCCAGTACTTC.

This clone showed up just once. The chain carries TRBV7-2 and TRBJ2-3; the D gene is possibly TRBD2 (5 bases). The CDR3 runs to 15 residues. The germline V gene encodes CDR1 SGHTA and CDR2 FQGNSA. V gave up 0 bases and J gave up 1 base, with 8 bases separating them. CDR3 in DNA: TGTGCCAGCAGCTTAGCGCACGGGGGCACAGATACGCAGTATTTT. Translated, it gives CASSLAHGGTDTQYF.

CDR3 loop: CASSIWTGDPQETQYF. The CDR3, as DNA: TGTGCCAGTAGTATTTGGACAGGGGATCCCCAAGAGACCCAGTACTTC. The chain combines TRBV19 with TRBJ2-5; 9 positions match TRBD1. The V gene's germline CDR1 is LNHDA and CDR2 SQIVND (reference sequence). This CDR3 contains 16 residues. Unmatched junction bases numbered 6, after V lost 3 bases and J lost 1 base.

The V and J genes are TRBV10-2 and TRBJ1-2; 10 nucleotides agree with TRBD1. CDR3 length: 13 amino acids. The germline CDR1 and CDR2 sequences are WSHSY and SAAADI. With V trimmed by 4 bases and J by 7 bases, 3 bases remained unmatched. This CDR3 reads CASSGQGAIGYTF. CDR3 in DNA: TGCGCCAGCAGTGGACAGGGGGCCATTGGCTACACCTTC.

The chain recombines TRBV12-3 or TRBV12-4 with TRBJ2-1, with TRBD2 as a possible D gene (5 bases). V lost 3 bases, J lost 4 bases, and 7 bases lay in between. The CDR3 runs 13 residues. The CDR3 loop is CASSFSGYNEQFF. CDR3 DNA sequence: TGTGCCAGCAGTTTCTCGGGGTACAATGAGCAGTTCTTC.

The chain combines TRBV7-2 with TRBJ1-3; 7 bases fit TRBD1. V lost 0 bases, J lost 2 bases, and 4 bases stayed unmatched. The germline gives CDR1 SGHTA, CDR2 FQGNSA. This CDR3 contains 16 residues. CDR3 nucleotide sequence: TGTGCCAGCAGCTTAGCGGCCAGGGGGACTGGAAACACCATATATTTT. It translates to CASSLAARGTGNTIYF.

A single count supports this clone. The CDR3 DNA follows: TGTGCCAGCAGTTTATTGACTAGCGGTACTTCTAGCACAGATACGCAGTATTTT. It yields the protein CASSLLTSGTSSTDTQYF. The J gene is TRBJ2-3, the V gene TRBV27, with 9 positions matching TRBD2. The CDR3 is 18 amino acids. Germline lookup yields CDR1 MNHEY and CDR2 SMNVEV (reference sequence). V shed 1 base, J shed 0 bases, and the junction held 8 bases outside the gene matches.

This chain links TRBV4-3 with TRBJ2-5; the match to TRBD2 covers 10 bases. The junction had 12 bases not matched to a gene; V was cut back by 4 bases and J by 4 bases. Germline V gene data show CDR1 as LGHNA and CDR2 as YSLEER. The CDR3 consists of 17 residues. In nucleotides, the CDR3 is TGCGCCAGCAGCCCTTGGGCTCTAGCGGGGGCCCGAGAGACCCAGTACTTC. Translating gives CASSPWALAGARETQYF.

The chain links TRBV5-5 to TRBJ2-2, with a possible D match to TRBD2 (5 bases). This CDR3 spans 16 amino acids. V gave up 6 bases and J gave up 3 bases, with 18 bases separating them. Germline V gene lookup returns CDR1 SGHKS and CDR2 YYEKEE (reference sequence). The CDR3 DNA follows: TGTGCCAGCACCCTGGTGAGCCTCGGGGACACCGGGGAGCTGTTTTTT. Amino acid sequence: CASTLVSLGDTGELFF.

This sequence joins TRBV18 and TRBJ2-7, with 7 positions matching TRBD1. Trimming took 4 bases from V and 0 from J; bases not matched to a gene: 6. Germline-derived CDR1 and CDR2 are KGHSH and LQKENI. The CDR3 loop spans 15 amino acids. The CDR3 DNA sequence: TGTGCCAGCTCACAAGGACAGGCAAGCTCCTACGAGCAGTACTTC. Protein sequence: CASSQGQASSYEQYF.

The rearrangement joins TRBV5-6 to TRBJ1-3; tentative D call: TRBD1 (5 bases). The CDR3 runs to 13 residues. Deletions cut 4 bases from V and 8 bases from J, with 13 bases between. The germline gives CDR1 SGHDT, CDR2 YYEEEE. The CDR3 loop is CASSARARDTIYF. The CDR3 coding sequence is TGTGCCAGCAGCGCCAGGGCGCGAGACACCATATATTTT.

The chain has TRBV18 and TRBJ1-1, with a possible D match to TRBD1 (6 bases). The CDR3 is made up of 15 amino acids. From germline, CDR1 is KGHSH and CDR2 LQKENI. The V end lost 4 bases, the J end lost 4 bases, and 16 bases lay between the germline ends. The DNA of the CDR3 is TGTGCCAGCTCACTACGCTCGGACAGTGGCACTGAAGCTTTCTTT. Amino acid sequence: CASSLRSDSGTEAFF.

The CDR3 region is CASTTGQGKYGYTF. In nucleotides, the CDR3 is TGTGCCAGCACCACGGGACAGGGAAAGTATGGCTACACCTTC. V gene TRBV2 combines with J gene TRBJ1-2; 9 bases are a match to TRBD1. The germline V gene has CDR1 SNHLY and CDR2 FYNNEI. This CDR3 spans 14 amino acids. J was trimmed by 5 bases and V by 7 bases; bases with no gene match: 8.

Comments on this clone: A junction boundary mismatches the germline segment, possibly from a read error. This chain joins TRBV19 and TRBJ1-2, with D possibly matching TRBD1 (6 bases). This CDR3 is 14 amino acids long. Looked up from germline, CDR1 is LNHDA and CDR2 is SQIVND (reference sequence). As DNA, the CDR3 is TGTGCCAGCAATCGGGGGGCGACCGGCGGAATCTCGAGATTC. It codes for CASNRGATGGISRF.

The V and J genes are TRBV4-3 and TRBJ2-2, with unresolved D. V gave up 0 bases and J gave up 6 bases, with 11 bases separating them. Germline assignment: CDR1 LGHNA and CDR2 YSLEER. The CDR3 totals 15 residues. This chain's CDR3 is CASSQDQRVAGELFF. The CDR3 nucleotides are TGCGCCAGCAGCCAAGATCAACGGGTGGCCGGGGAGCTGTTTTTT.

The chain has TRBV14 and TRBJ1-2; D remains ambiguous. V shed 1 base and J shed 5 bases, with 17 bases lying between them. The CDR3 is 16 amino acids. Per the germline V gene, CDR1 is SGHDN and CDR2 is FVKESK. This chain's CDR3 is CASSQVGIPLGYGYTF. The CDR3 DNA sequence: TGTGCCAGCAGCCAAGTCGGGATCCCTCTGGGATATGGCTACACCTTC. The full variable domain, in which reference TRBV14 and TRBJ1-2 provide the parts outside the CDR3, is EAGVTQFPSHSVIEKGQTVTLRCDPISGHDNLYWYRRVMGKEIKFLLHFVKESKQDESGMPNNRFLAERTGGTYSTLKVQPAELEDSGVYFCASSQVGIPLGYGYTFGSGTRLTVV.

The chain has TRBV11-2 and TRBJ2-1, with 7 bases fitting TRBD1. Germline CDR1 reads SGHAT; CDR2 reads FQNNGV. The CDR3 is made up of 16 amino acids. After removal of 5 bases from V and 4 bases from J, the junction contained 11 bases not matched to a gene. The CDR3 here is CASSPRDGTVYNEQFF. The CDR3 DNA sequence: TGTGCCAGCAGCCCTAGGGACGGGACAGTTTACAATGAGCAGTTCTTC. The full variable domain, completed using reference TRBV11-2 and TRBJ2-1, is EAGVAQSPRYKIIEKRQSVAFWCNPISGHATLYWYQQILGQGPKLLIQFQNNGVVDDSQLPKDRFSAERLKGVDSTLKIQPAKLEDSAVYLCASSPRDGTVYNEQFFGPGTRLTVL.

The genes are TRBV3-1 (or the pseudogene TRBV3-2) and TRBJ2-3; a possible D gene is TRBD2 (6 bases). CDR1 and CDR2 (germline): LGHDT, YNNKEL (reference sequence). This CDR3 is 17 amino acids long. V gave up 4 bases and J gave up 1 base, with 18 bases separating them. Here the CDR3 reads CASSPRRRGRRTDTQYF. The DNA of the CDR3 is TGTGCCAGCAGCCCTCGACGTCGGGGGAGGCGCACAGATACGCAGTATTTT.

The chain combines TRBV5-1 with TRBJ2-1; 14 bases line up with TRBD2. The CDR3 has 19 amino acids. The J segment lost 0 bases and the V segment lost 4 bases, leaving 9 bases of the junction unmatched. Germline CDR1 is SGHRS and CDR2 is YFSETQ. For the CDR3, the DNA is TGCGCCAGCAGCGCCCCGACTAGCGGGGGGGCGAGCTCCTACAATGAGCAGTTCTTC. Residues: CASSAPTSGGASSYNEQFF.

The rearrangement joins TRBV5-1 to TRBJ1-1; D is unclear. V was pared by 4 bases and J by 2 bases, with 12 bases between. The CDR3 runs to 14 residues. Germline V gene data show CDR1 as SGHRS and CDR2 as YFSETQ. The CDR3 loop reads CASSPWGGNTEAFF. CDR3 coding DNA: TGCGCCAGCAGCCCTTGGGGAGGAAACACTGAAGCTTTCTTT.